This entry concerns a single T cell receptor (beta chain). Its antigen is not known. V shed 6 bases and J 2 bases; nucleotides not matched to a gene: 9. This CDR3 is 16 amino acids long. The data were taken from a study of metastatic and nonmetastatic thyroid tumors. On the study more broadly: Across blood and tumor or nodule tissue, repertoires from malignant and benign thyroid patients were compared with one another.

General study points: Within blood and tumor, benign nodules reportedly had significantly lower TCR beta diversity than malignant thyroid tumors did.

Per the study methods: A classifier of distant metastasis in papillary thyroid cancer was built from CDR3 differences (across clinicopathological groups). TCRdb re-called the PCR reads with MiXCR. The V and J calls and clone size are TCRdb's, not the authors'. The table shows 25,000 to 40,000 clones, with roughly a fifth occurring only once. Thyroid surgery was performed in patients who had received no treatment beforehand. Sequencing was performed on blood. This clonotype was obtained from a female donor with papillary thyroid cancer or a benign thyroid nodule (not recorded which). Some clones in this sample may be carry-over from other donors' samples. This chain links TRBV12-3 or TRBV12-4 with TRBJ2-1; 8 bases line up with TRBD2. CDR3 residues: CASRPRTSRAYNEQFF. DNA for the CDR3: TGTGCCAGCAGACCTAGGACTAGCCGGGCCTACAATGAGCAGTTCTTC.